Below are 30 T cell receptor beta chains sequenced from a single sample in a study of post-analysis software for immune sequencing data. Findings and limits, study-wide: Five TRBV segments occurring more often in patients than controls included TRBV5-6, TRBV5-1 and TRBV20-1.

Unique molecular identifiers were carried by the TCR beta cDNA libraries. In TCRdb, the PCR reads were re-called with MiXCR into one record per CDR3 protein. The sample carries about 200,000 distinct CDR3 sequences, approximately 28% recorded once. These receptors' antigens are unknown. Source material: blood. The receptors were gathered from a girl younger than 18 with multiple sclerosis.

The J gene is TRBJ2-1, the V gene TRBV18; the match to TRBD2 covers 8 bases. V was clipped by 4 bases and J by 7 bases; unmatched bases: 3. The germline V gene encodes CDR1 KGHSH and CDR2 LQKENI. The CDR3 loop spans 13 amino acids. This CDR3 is CASSRASGNEQFF. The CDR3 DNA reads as TGTGCCAGCTCACGGGCTAGCGGGAATGAGCAGTTCTTC. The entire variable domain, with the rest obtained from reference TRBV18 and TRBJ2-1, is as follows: NAGVMQNPRHLVRRRGQEARLRCSPMKGHSHVYWYRQLPEEGLKFMVYLQKENIIDESGMPKERFSAEFPKEGPSILRIQQVVRGDSAAYFCASSRASGNEQFFGPGTRLTVL.

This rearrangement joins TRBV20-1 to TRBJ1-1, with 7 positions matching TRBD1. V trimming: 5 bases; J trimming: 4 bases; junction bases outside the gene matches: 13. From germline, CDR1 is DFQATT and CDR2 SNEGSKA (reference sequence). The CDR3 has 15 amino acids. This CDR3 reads CSAGRHDRVGTEAFF. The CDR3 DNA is TGCAGTGCTGGACGTCATGACAGGGTTGGCACTGAAGCTTTCTTT.

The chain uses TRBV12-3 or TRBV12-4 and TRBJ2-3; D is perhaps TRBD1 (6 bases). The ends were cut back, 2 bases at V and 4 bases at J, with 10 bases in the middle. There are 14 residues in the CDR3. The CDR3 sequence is CASSLTGSADTQYF. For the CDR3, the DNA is TGTGCCAGCAGTTTAACAGGGAGCGCAGATACGCAGTATTTT.

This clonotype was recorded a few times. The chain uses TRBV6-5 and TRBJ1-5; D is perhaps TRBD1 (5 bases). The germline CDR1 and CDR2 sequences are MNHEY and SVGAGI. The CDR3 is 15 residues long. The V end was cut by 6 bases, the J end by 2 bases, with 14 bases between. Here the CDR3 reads CASSTQIGGNQPQHF. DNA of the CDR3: TGTGCCAGCAGCACCCAAATAGGGGGCAATCAGCCCCAGCATTTT.

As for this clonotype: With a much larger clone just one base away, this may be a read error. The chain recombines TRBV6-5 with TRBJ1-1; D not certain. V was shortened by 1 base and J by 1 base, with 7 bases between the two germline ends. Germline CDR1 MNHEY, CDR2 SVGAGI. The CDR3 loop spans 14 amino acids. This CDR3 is CASSYLAGNTEAFF. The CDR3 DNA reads TGTGCCAGCAGTTACTTGGCAGGGAACACTGAAGCTTTCTTT.

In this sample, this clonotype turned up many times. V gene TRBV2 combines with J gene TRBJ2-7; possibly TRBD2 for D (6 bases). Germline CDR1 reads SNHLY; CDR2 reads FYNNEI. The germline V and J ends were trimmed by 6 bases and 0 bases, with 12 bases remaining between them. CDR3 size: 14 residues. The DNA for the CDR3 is TGTGCCAGCAGACCGGGACTTTCCTCCTACGAGCAGTACTTC. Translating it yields CASRPGLSSYEQYF.

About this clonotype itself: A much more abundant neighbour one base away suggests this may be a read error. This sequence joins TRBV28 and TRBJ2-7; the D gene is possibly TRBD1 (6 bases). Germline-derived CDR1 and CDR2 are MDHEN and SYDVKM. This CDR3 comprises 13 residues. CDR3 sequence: CAGSFWTAYEQYF. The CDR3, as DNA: TGTGCCGGCAGTTTCTGGACAGCCTACGAGCAGTACTTC. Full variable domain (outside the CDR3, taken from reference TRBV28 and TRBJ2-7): DVKVTQSSRYLVKRTGEKVFLECVQDMDHENMFWYRQDPGLGLRLIYFSYDVKMKEKGDIPEGYSVSREKKERFSLILESASTNQTSMYLCAGSFWTAYEQYFGPGTRLTVT.

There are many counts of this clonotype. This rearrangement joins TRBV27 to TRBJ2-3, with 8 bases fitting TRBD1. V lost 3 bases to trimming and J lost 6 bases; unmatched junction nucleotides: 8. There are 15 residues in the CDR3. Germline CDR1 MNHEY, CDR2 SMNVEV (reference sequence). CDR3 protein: CASSFETGVLDTQYF. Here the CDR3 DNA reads TGTGCCAGCAGTTTTGAGACAGGGGTGTTGGATACGCAGTATTTT.

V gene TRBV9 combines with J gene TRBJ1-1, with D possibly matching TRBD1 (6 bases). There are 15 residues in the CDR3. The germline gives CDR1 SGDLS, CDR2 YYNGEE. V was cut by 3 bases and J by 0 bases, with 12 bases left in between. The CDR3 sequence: CASSEGGRMNTEAFF. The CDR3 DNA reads TGTGCCAGCAGCGAGGGGGGACGGATGAACACTGAAGCTTTCTTT.

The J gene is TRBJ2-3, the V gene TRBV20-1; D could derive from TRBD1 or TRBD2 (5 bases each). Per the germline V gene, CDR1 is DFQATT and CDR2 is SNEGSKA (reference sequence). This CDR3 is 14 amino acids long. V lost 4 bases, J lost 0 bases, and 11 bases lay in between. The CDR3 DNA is TGCAGTGCTAAATCCGGGGCGAGCACAGATACGCAGTATTTT. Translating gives CSAKSGASTDTQYF.

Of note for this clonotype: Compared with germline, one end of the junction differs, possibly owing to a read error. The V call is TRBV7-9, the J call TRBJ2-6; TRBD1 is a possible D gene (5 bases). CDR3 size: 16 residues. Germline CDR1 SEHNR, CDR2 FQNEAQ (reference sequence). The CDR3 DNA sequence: TGTGCCAGCAGCCTCGTACCGCTCTCTGGGGCCAACGTCCGGACTTTC. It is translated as CASSLVPLSGANVRTF.

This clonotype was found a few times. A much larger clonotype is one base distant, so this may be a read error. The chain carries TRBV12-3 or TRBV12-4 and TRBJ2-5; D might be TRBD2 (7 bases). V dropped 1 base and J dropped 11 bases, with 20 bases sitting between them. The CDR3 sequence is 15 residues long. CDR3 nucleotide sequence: TGTGCCAGCAGTTTAGTTCAGGGGACTAAGGATGAGCAGTACTTC. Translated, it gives CASSLVQGTKDEQYF.

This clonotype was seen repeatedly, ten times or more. The CDR3 spells CAISETISGPSYNEQFF. Written as DNA, the CDR3 is TGTGCCATCAGTGAGACCATTAGCGGCCCTTCCTACAATGAGCAGTTCTTC. The chain joins TRBV10-3 to TRBJ2-1; possible D gene TRBD2, 6 bases. CDR1 is ENHRY, CDR2 SYGVKD, per germline. This CDR3 has 17 residues. Trimming took off 2 bases at V and 1 base at J, with 15 bases between the two ends.

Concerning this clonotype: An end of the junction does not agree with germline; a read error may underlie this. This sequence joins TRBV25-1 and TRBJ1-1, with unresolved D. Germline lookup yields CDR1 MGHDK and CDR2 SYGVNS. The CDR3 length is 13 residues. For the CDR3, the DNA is TGTGCCAGCAGTGGTAACCGTTACACTAAAGCTTTCTTT. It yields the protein CASSGNRYTKAFF.

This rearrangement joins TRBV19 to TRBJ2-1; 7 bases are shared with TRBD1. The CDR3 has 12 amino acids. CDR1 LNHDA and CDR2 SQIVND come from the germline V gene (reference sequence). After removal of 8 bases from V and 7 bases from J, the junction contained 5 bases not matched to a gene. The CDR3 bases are TGTGCCAGTTCGAGGGGGCCGAATGAGCAGTTCTTC. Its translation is CASSRGPNEQFF.

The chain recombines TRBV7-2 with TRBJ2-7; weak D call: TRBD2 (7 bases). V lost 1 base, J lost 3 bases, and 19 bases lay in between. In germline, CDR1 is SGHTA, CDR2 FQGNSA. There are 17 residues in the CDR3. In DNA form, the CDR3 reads TGTGCCAGCAGCTTAGTCATGTGGGGGGGCAGTAACTACGAGCAGTACTTC. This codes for CASSLVMWGGSNYEQYF.

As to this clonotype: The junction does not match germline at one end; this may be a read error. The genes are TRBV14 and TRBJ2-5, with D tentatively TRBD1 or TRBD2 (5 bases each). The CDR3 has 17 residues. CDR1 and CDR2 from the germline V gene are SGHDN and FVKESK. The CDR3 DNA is TGTGCCGGCAGCCAATACCCCTGGGGGAGAGTACAAGAGACCCAGTACTTC. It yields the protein CAGSQYPWGRVQETQYF.

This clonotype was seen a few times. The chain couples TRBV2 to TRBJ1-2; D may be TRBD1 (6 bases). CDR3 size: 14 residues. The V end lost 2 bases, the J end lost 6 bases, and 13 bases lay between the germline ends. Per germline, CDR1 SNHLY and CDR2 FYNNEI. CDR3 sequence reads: CASSERARGNGYTF. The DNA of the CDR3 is TGTGCCAGCAGTGAACGGGCCAGGGGAAATGGCTACACCTTC. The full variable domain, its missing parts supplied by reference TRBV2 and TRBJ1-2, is EPEVTQTPSHQVTQMGQEVILRCVPISNHLYFYWYRQILGQKVEFLVSFYNNEISEKSEIFDDQFSVERPDGSNFTLKIRSTKLEDSAMYFCASSERARGNGYTFGSGTRLTVV.

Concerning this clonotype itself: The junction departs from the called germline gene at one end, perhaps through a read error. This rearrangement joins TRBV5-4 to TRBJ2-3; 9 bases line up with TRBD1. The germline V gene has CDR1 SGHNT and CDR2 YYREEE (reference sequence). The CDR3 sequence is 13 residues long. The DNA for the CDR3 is TGTGCCAGCAGCTGGGGGGGACAGGGCTATAGTAACTTC. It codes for CASSWGGQGYSNF.

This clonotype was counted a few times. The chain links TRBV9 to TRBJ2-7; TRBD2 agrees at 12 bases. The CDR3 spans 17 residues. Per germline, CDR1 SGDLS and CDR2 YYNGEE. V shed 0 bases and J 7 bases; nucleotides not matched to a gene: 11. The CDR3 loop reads CASSVGPLAGGHGEQYF. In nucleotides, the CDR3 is TGTGCCAGCAGCGTAGGGCCCCTAGCGGGGGGGCATGGTGAGCAGTACTTC.

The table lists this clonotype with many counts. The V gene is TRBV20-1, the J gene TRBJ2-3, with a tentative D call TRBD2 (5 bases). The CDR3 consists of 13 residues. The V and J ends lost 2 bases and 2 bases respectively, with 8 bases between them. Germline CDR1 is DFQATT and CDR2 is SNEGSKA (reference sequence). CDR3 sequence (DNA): TGCAGTGCTAGATGGGGAGCCACAGATACGCAGTATTTT. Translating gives CSARWGATDTQYF.

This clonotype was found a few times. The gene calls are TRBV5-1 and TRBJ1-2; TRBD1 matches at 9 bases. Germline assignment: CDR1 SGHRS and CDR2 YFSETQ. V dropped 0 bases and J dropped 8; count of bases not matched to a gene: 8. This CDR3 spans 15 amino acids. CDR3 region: CASSLATNRGQGYTF. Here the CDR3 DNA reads TGCGCCAGCAGCTTGGCCACCAACAGGGGGCAAGGCTACACCTTC.

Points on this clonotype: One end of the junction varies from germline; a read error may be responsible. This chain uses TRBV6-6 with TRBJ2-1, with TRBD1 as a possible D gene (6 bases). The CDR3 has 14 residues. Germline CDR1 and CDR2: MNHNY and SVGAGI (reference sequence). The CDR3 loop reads CASRYSGAHNEQFF. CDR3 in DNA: TGTGCCAGCAGGTACTCAGGGGCCCACAATGAGCAGTTCTTC.

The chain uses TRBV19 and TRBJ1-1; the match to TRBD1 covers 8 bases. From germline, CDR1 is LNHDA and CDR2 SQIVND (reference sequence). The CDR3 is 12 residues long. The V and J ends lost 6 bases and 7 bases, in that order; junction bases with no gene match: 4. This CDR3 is CASSQTGVEAFF. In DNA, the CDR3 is TGTGCCAGTAGCCAGACAGGGGTTGAAGCTTTCTTT.

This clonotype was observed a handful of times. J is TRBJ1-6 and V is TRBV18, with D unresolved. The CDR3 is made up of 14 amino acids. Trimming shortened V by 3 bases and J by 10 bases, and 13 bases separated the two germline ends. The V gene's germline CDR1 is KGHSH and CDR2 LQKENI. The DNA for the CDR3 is TGTGCCAGCTCACCCCGGCAAGATGACTCACCCCTCCACTTT. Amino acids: CASSPRQDDSPLHF.

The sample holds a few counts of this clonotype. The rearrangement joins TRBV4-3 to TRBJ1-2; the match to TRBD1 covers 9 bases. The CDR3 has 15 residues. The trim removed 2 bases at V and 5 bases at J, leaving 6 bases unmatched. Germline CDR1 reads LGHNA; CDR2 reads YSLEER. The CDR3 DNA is TGCGCCAGCAGCCAAAACAGGGGGCGCGAATATGGCTACACCTTC. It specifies CASSQNRGREYGYTF.

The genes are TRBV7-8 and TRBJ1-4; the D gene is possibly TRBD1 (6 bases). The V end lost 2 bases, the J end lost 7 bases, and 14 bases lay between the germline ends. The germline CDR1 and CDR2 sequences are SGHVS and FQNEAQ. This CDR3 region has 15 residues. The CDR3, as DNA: TGTGCCAGCAGCTTAACGACAGGAGTCTTTGAAAAACTGTTTTTT. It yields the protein CASSLTTGVFEKLFF.

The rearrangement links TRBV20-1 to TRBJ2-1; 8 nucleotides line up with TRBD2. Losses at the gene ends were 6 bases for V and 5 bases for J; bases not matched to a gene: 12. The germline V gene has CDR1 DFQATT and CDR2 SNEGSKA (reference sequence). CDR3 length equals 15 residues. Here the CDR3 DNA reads TGCAGTGCCGAACCCGGGGGGGCGGGGAACAATGAGCAGTTCTTC. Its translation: CSAEPGGAGNNEQFF.

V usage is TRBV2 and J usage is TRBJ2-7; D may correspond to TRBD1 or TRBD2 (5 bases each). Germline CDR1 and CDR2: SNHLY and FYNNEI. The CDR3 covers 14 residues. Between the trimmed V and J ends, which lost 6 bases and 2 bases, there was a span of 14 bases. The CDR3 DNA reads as TGTGCCAGCAGGCCCGGGACCCTTACCTACGAGCAGTACTTC. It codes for CASRPGTLTYEQYF.

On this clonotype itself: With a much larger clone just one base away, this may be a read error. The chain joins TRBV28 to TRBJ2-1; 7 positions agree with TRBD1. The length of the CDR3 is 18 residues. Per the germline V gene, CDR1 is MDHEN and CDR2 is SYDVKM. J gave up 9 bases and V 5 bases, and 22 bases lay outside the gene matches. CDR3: CASSRTGRATRSRSEQFF. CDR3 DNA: TGTGCCAGCAGTCGGACAGGCCGGGCTACCCGGAGCCGGAGTGAGCAGTTCTTC.